This entry lists 9 T cell receptor beta chains sequenced from one sample in a study of cytomegalovirus exposure and HLA in healthy donors. The PCR contained 60 Vbeta and 13 Jbeta primers. The data were produced by immunoSEQ multiplex PCR, yet TCRdb's version contains in-frame clones alone and is incomplete. The sample holds about 130,000 clones, 65% to 90% seen once. The specimen was PBMCs. The source of these receptors is a woman between 18 and 29 years old in good health and CMV-seropositive.

The J gene is TRBJ2-3, the V gene TRBV6-6; 8 bases match TRBD1. V shed 8 bases, J shed 3 bases, and the junction held 7 bases outside the gene matches. This CDR3 comprises 14 residues. Germline V lookup: CDR1 MNHNY, CDR2 SVGAGI (reference sequence). Here the CDR3 reads CASDGQGKTDTQYF. The CDR3 bases are TGTGCCAGCGATGGACAGGGTAAAACAGATACGCAGTATTTT.

The chain couples TRBV28 to TRBJ1-4, with 7 bases fitting TRBD1. The CDR3 contains 15 residues. Germline values: CDR1 MDHEN, CDR2 SYDVKM. The V gene end was trimmed by 6 bases and the J gene end by 4 bases; junction bases not matched to a gene: 8. The CDR3 nucleotides read TGTGCCAGCAGGTTCTCGGGACAGAATAATGAAAAACTGTTTTTT. It specifies CASRFSGQNNEKLFF.

This clone turned up a few times. The chain employs TRBV9 and TRBJ1-2, with D perhaps TRBD1 (6 bases). The CDR3 covers 14 residues. Germline CDR1 and CDR2: SGDLS and YYNGEE. V was trimmed by 4 bases and J by 5 bases, leaving 15 bases between them. The CDR3 bases are TGTGCCAGCAGCACCCCAGGGGAGCTTTATGGCTACACCTTC. Its protein product is CASSTPGELYGYTF.

CDR3 nucleotide sequence: TGTGCCAGCAAGGCCCAGCGGGGGGCGGATACGCAGTATTTT. This translates into CASKAQRGADTQYF. This chain connects TRBV2 to TRBJ2-3; 9 bases are a match to TRBD2. V shed 7 bases and J 6 bases; nucleotides not matched to a gene: 8. The CDR3 consists of 14 residues. Germline CDR1 is SNHLY and CDR2 is FYNNEI.

In its sample, this clone was seen a few times. The chain has TRBV7-3 and TRBJ2-7; 7 bases align to TRBD1. Germline trimming cut 5 bases from V and 1 base from J; bases unmatched to any gene: 8. This CDR3 has 15 amino acids. Looked up from germline, CDR1 is SGHTA and CDR2 is FQGTGA. CDR3 region: CASSALTGTSYEQYF. The CDR3 coding sequence is TGTGCCAGCAGCGCCCTGACAGGGACGTCCTACGAGCAGTACTTC.

The gene calls are TRBV27 and TRBJ2-1, with a possible D match to TRBD2 (5 bases). Germline CDR1 MNHEY, CDR2 SMNVEV (reference sequence). V lost 3 bases, J lost 9 bases, and 12 bases lay in between. This CDR3 spans 13 amino acids. DNA of the CDR3: TGTGCCAGCAGTTTGGGCGGAAGCGGTGAGCAGTTCTTC. The encoded protein is CASSLGGSGEQFF.

This chain joins TRBV9 and TRBJ1-6; D remains ambiguous. CDR3 length: 12 amino acids. The ends were cut back, 4 bases at V and 10 bases at J, with 9 bases in the middle. Germline V gene data show CDR1 as SGDLS and CDR2 as YYNGEE. CDR3 region: CASSRGGSPLHF. As DNA, the CDR3 is TGTGCCAGCAGCCGAGGTGGGTCACCCCTCCACTTT. The full variable domain, with the rest looked up from reference TRBV9 and TRBJ1-6, is DSGVTQTPKHLITATGQRVTLRCSPRSGDLSVYWYQQSLDQGLQFLIQYYNGEERAKGNILERFSAQQFPDLHSELNLSSLELGDSALYFCASSRGGSPLHFGNGTRLTVT.

The chain carries TRBV12-5 and TRBJ2-6, with TRBD1 as a possible D gene (5 bases). CDR1 is LGHNT and CDR2 is FRNRAP in the germline V gene. This CDR3 region has 16 residues. V was clipped by 3 bases and J by 2 bases, with 11 bases between them. The CDR3 is CASGFAGFTGANVLTF. CDR3 nucleotides: TGTGCTAGTGGTTTTGCAGGGTTCACTGGGGCCAACGTCCTGACTTTC.

The chain carries TRBV9 and TRBJ2-7, with a tentative D call TRBD2 (6 bases). Germline CDR1 reads SGDLS; CDR2 reads YYNGEE. The CDR3 is made up of 13 amino acids. Trimming cost V 4 bases and J 7 bases, with 15 bases left between them. The CDR3 sequence is CASSTRLVGEQYF. CDR3 nucleotide sequence: TGTGCCAGCAGCACCAGACTAGTCGGGGAGCAGTACTTC.